This T cell receptor beta chain is from a study of beta chain features in type 1 diabetes. Study-level results: In the patient group, naive, central memory and Treg TCRB repertoires seemed more alike than in the healthy donor group. A definitive answer on HLA type influencing TCRB rearrangement was not reached here. Researchers report that Type 1 diabetes patients had moderately but significantly shorter TCRB CDR3s across all four CD4+ subsets.

On this clone: Its target is not known.

Trimming took 4 bases from V and 1 from J, leaving 14 bases between them. Germline values: CDR1 MNHEY, CDR2 SVGAGI. The CDR3 contains 15 residues. Of the isolated RNA, all was reverse transcribed, and so the sequenced material was expressed TCRB transcripts. This table comes from immunoSEQ multiplex PCR, and its TCRdb copy is limited to in-frame clones, with some not included. The sample holds over 200,000 clones, roughly a tenth seen once. A single heparinised draw of approximately 100 mL on average was taken per donor. Naive, central memory, regulatory and stem cell-like memory cells within the CD4+ compartment were sorted using CD45RO/CCR7/CD25/CD127/CD95/CD27.

The sequence derives from a man younger than 40 with type 1 diabetes. Sequenced input: naive CD4+ T cells from blood. The chain joins TRBV6-5 to TRBJ2-7; possibly TRBD1 for D (5 bases). The CDR3 here is CASSSPGLQSYEQYF. DNA of the CDR3: TGTGCCAGCAGTTCCCCAGGGCTTCAATCCTACGAGCAGTACTTC.